This TCR beta chain was captured in a study of T-cell reconstitution after alpha-beta-depleted transplantation in children. Unique molecular identifiers tagged the TCRbeta library. TCRdb reanalysed the PCR reads using MiXCR and keeps one entry per CDR3 protein. The sample holds some 600,000 distinct CDR3 sequences, 10% to 15% seen once. Losses at the gene ends were 1 base for V and 5 bases for J; bases not matched to a gene: 3. The CDR3 contains 15 residues. Per germline, CDR1 KGHSH and CDR2 LQKENI. The source is a male patient between 5 and 17 years old who had a stem cell transplant for acute myeloid leukemia, so the T cells may come from the graft donor. This rearrangement joins TRBV18 to TRBJ2-5; TRBD1 matches at 11 bases. The sample consisted of PBMCs, mostly from graft donor cells, taken 360 days after TCRalphabeta/CD19-depleted stem cell transplant. CDR3 DNA sequence: TGTGCCAGCTCACCACTGGACAGGGGGCACGAGACCCAGTACTTC. Its translation: CASSPLDRGHETQYF.